The 28 T cell receptor beta chains below come from one sample, sequenced in a study of cytomegalovirus exposure and HLA in healthy donors. PCR used 60 Vbeta primers and 13 Jbeta primers. Clones were sequenced by immunoSEQ multiplex PCR, and TCRdb holds only the in-frame ones, with some missing. The table has under 80,000 clones, over 70% seen once; the top ten hold roughly 51%. Sequences were obtained from PBMCs. The origin of the receptors is a man in his forties or fifties in good health and CMV-seropositive.

Of note for this clone: Its ends do not fully match the called genes, so a read error is possible. The same CDR3 can be traced to other DNA sequences in this sample. The chain couples TRBV11-2 to TRBJ1-6, with D perhaps matching TRBD1 (5 bases). The CDR3 length is 18 residues. Germline lookup yields CDR1 SGHAT and CDR2 FQNNGV. The CDR3 DNA reads TGTGCCAGCAGCTTACTCCCCCCGGACAACTCCTATAATTCCCCCCTCCACTTT. Its translation: CASSLLPPDNSYNSPLHF.

CDR3 residues: CASSEFVRRVYSNQPQHF. DNA of the CDR3: TGTGCCAGCAGTGAATTTGTGAGACGGGTTTATAGCAATCAGCCCCAGCATTTT. The genes are TRBV6-1 and TRBJ1-5; no clear D gene. With 2 bases removed from V and 0 bases from J, the gap between germline ends came to 17 bases. The CDR3 is 18 amino acids. Germline V gene lookup returns CDR1 MNHNS and CDR2 SASEGT.

This clone was detected only a few times. This sequence joins TRBV5-1 and TRBJ1-6; 12 nucleotides agree with TRBD1. Germline CDR1 reads SGHRS; CDR2 reads YFSETQ. The CDR3 runs 18 residues. V shed 4 bases and J 7 bases; nucleotides not matched to a gene: 12. The CDR3 spells CASSPGTGGGRWNSPLHF. The CDR3 nucleotides read TGCGCCAGCAGCCCCGGGACAGGGGGCGGGAGGTGGAATTCACCCCTCCACTTT.

With regard to this clone: In this CDR3 the conserved last residue, phenylalanine or tryptophan, is missing, so a read error is likely. The J gene is TRBJ2-2, the V gene TRBV6-5; D gene unclear. Germline values: CDR1 MNHEY, CDR2 SVGAGI. The V end was cut by 2 bases, the J end by 3 bases, with 4 bases between. This CDR3 region has 13 residues. The CDR3 DNA is TGTGCCAGCAGTTACAGGGACACCGGGGAGCTGTTTTTG. This gives the protein CASSYRDTGELFL.

The chain uses TRBV7-3 and TRBJ1-6; perhaps TRBD1 as D (6 bases). Trimming left V 2 bases short and J 3 bases short, with 8 bases between. CDR1 and CDR2 from the germline V gene are SGHTA and FQGTGA. The length of the CDR3 is 15 residues. As DNA, the CDR3 is TGTGCCAGCAGCTTAGGACAGAACTATAATTCACCCCTCCACTTT. Amino acids: CASSLGQNYNSPLHF.

J is TRBJ2-1 and V is TRBV6-1, with D possibly matching TRBD2 (6 bases). Germline V gene lookup returns CDR1 MNHNS and CDR2 SASEGT. V was pared by 10 bases and J by 2 bases, with 18 bases between. CDR3 length equals 15 residues. CDR3 region: CATSLAGIAYNEQFF. The DNA for the CDR3 is TGTGCCACCAGCCTTGCGGGGATTGCCTACAATGAGCAGTTCTTC.

This clone was detected only once. This chain joins TRBV5-6 and TRBJ2-6, with 7 bases that match TRBD1. The CDR3 has 17 residues. CDR1 is SGHDT and CDR2 is YYEEEE in the germline V gene. V gave up 1 base and J gave up 0 bases; unmatched junction bases: 4. The CDR3 is CASSLSDRVSGANVLTF. CDR3 DNA sequence: TGTGCCAGCAGCTTGTCCGACAGGGTCTCTGGGGCCAACGTCCTGACTTTC.

This chain uses TRBV5-6 with TRBJ1-2; TRBD1 might be the D (6 bases). The CDR3 sequence is 18 residues long. The germline gives CDR1 SGHDT, CDR2 YYEEEE. The ends were cut back, 6 bases at V and 4 bases at J, with 28 bases in the middle. CDR3 amino acids: CASNKRRGGPILVYGYTF. DNA for the CDR3: TGTGCCAGCAACAAGAGGCGAGGGGGTCCAATCTTGGTCTATGGCTACACCTTC. The variable domain in full, with the rest retrieved from reference TRBV5-6 and TRBJ1-2, is DAGVTQSPTHLIKTRGQQVTLRCSPKSGHDTVSWYQQALGQGPQFIFQYYEEEERQRGNFPDRFSGHQFPNYSSELNVNALLLGDSALYLCASNKRRGGPILVYGYTFGSGTRLTVV.

This clone was counted once. The chain joins TRBV4-1 to TRBJ2-3; D may be TRBD2 (6 bases). The CDR3 contains 15 residues. The V and J ends lost 5 bases and 1 base respectively, with 13 bases between them. Germline CDR1 and CDR2: MGHRA and YSYEKL. CDR3 nucleotides: TGCGCCAGCAGCTTAGGGACTCTGGGCACAGATACGCAGTATTTT. Amino acid sequence: CASSLGTLGTDTQYF.

The rearrangement links TRBV30 to TRBJ1-4, with no clear D. V lost 2 bases and J 2 bases, leaving 12 bases between the germline ends. From germline, CDR1 is GTSNPN and CDR2 SVGIG (reference sequence). This CDR3 is 15 amino acids long. The CDR3 coding sequence is TGTGCCTGGAGTTTTAGCCGAAGGACTAATGAAAAACTGTTTTTT. Residues: CAWSFSRRTNEKLFF.

The chain carries TRBV5-5 and TRBJ2-7; TRBD1 matches 9 bases. Trimming cost V 2 bases and J 2 bases; bases outside gene matches: 11. The CDR3 sequence is 17 residues long. The germline V gene encodes CDR1 SGHKS and CDR2 YYEKEE (reference sequence). The CDR3 here is CASSLEFRDRAPYEQYF. CDR3 coding DNA: TGTGCCAGCAGCTTAGAATTCCGGGACAGGGCACCCTACGAGCAGTACTTC.

The chain couples TRBV10-2 to TRBJ2-7; 10 bases agree with TRBD2. The germline CDR1 and CDR2 sequences are WSHSY and SAAADI. Trimming at V came to 8 bases and at J to 3 bases, leaving 7 bases not matched to a gene. The CDR3 has 14 residues. The CDR3 protein is CASQRGGDSYEQYF. In DNA form, the CDR3 reads TGCGCCAGCCAGCGGGGGGGAGACAGCTACGAGCAGTACTTC.

This chain connects TRBV2 to TRBJ1-1; D gene uncertain. This CDR3 is 14 amino acids long. Trimming left V 4 bases short and J 5 bases short, with 14 bases between. Germline CDR1 reads SNHLY; CDR2 reads FYNNEI. The CDR3: CASSGGRAGTEAFF. CDR3 in DNA: TGTGCCAGCAGTGGTGGGAGGGCGGGGACTGAAGCTTTCTTT.

The chain combines TRBV5-1 with TRBJ2-7; the match to TRBD2 covers 8 bases. With V trimmed by 0 bases and J by 2 bases, 4 bases remained unmatched. The germline V gene has CDR1 SGHRS and CDR2 YFSETQ. The CDR3 extends over 15 amino acids. The CDR3 bases are TGCGCCAGCAGCTTGGTAGTAGCGGGGACCTACGAGCAGTACTTC. This translates into CASSLVVAGTYEQYF.

Only a few counts were recorded for this clone. This chain joins TRBV15 and TRBJ1-6; possible D gene TRBD1, 5 bases. This CDR3 has 15 amino acids. Germline loops: CDR1 LNHNV, CDR2 YYDKDF (reference sequence). V was pared by 1 base and J by 9 bases, with 13 bases between. The chain's CDR3 is CATSRGRQGGSPLHF. The CDR3 DNA reads TGTGCCACCAGCAGAGGAAGGCAGGGTGGTTCACCCCTCCACTTT.

V gene TRBV6-6 combines with J gene TRBJ1-1; D call uncertain. The V and J ends lost 0 bases and 4 bases respectively, with 15 bases between them. Germline V gene data show CDR1 as MNHNY and CDR2 as SVGAGI (reference sequence). The CDR3 is 16 amino acids. CDR3 bases: TGTGCCAGCAGTTACTCTGGAGGCCCCAAAGGCACTGAAGCTTTCTTT. Translation: CASSYSGGPKGTEAFF.

The chain links TRBV19 to TRBJ2-6; 16 bases line up with TRBD2. Germline V gene sequence: CDR1 LNHDA, CDR2 SQIVND (reference sequence). There are 19 residues in the CDR3. V gave up 5 bases and J gave up 13 bases; unmatched junction bases: 17. The CDR3 nucleotides read TGTGCCAGTAGTCAGCTACCGGGACTAGCGGGAGGGCCGTTAGAGGTCCTGACTTTC. Residues: CASSQLPGLAGGPLEVLTF.

The chain joins TRBV7-3 to TRBJ2-7; 8 bases are shared with TRBD2. V lost 5 bases to trimming and J lost 0 bases; unmatched junction nucleotides: 6. Germline assignment: CDR1 SGHTA and CDR2 FQGTGA. The CDR3 contains 15 residues. Here the CDR3 DNA reads TGTGCCAGCAGCCTCGCGGGGGGTCCCTCCTACGAGCAGTACTTC. This gives the protein CASSLAGGPSYEQYF. The variable domain in full, completed from reference TRBV7-3 and TRBJ2-7, reads GAGVSQTPSNKVTEKGKYVELRCDPISGHTALYWYRQSLGQGPEFLIYFQGTGAADDSGLPNDRFFAVRPEGSVSTLKIQRTERGDSAVYLCASSLAGGPSYEQYFGPGTRLTVT.

This chain connects TRBV7-9 to TRBJ2-7; D gene unclear. The CDR3 runs 12 residues. Between the trimmed V and J ends, which lost 5 bases and 6 bases, there was a span of 11 bases. Germline V gives CDR1 SEHNR, CDR2 FQNEAQ (reference sequence). CDR3 region: CASSQPTGEQYF. The CDR3 DNA is TGTGCCAGCAGCCAACCAACGGGCGAGCAGTACTTC.

V and J are TRBV25-1 and TRBJ1-2; TRBD1 matches at 9 bases. The J segment lost 5 bases and the V segment lost 0 bases, leaving 7 bases of the junction unmatched. CDR1 is MGHDK, CDR2 SYGVNS, per germline. CDR3 length: 16 residues. This CDR3 is CASSEYPGQGLYGYTF. Written as DNA, the CDR3 is TGTGCCAGCAGTGAATATCCGGGACAGGGTTTGTATGGCTACACCTTC.

The chain is built from TRBV6-1 and TRBJ1-4; D perhaps matches TRBD1 (5 bases). Germline lookup yields CDR1 MNHNS and CDR2 SASEGT. This CDR3 contains 17 residues. Trimming cost V 4 bases and J 4 bases, with 19 bases left between them. As DNA, the CDR3 is TGTGCCAGCAGTGCCGGAATGACAGCGAGTGGTAATGAAAAACTGTTTTTT. Amino acids: CASSAGMTASGNEKLFF.

V and J are TRBV4-2 and TRBJ1-2, with D tentatively TRBD1 (5 bases). The CDR3 loop spans 15 amino acids. Per germline, CDR1 LGHNA and CDR2 YNFKEQ. V was clipped by 8 bases and J by 3 bases, with 19 bases between them. CDR3 sequence (DNA): TGTGCCAGCTCCTCCTCAGGGAGGGAGGACTATGGCTACACCTTC. This sequence encodes CASSSSGREDYGYTF.

The rearrangement uses TRBV5-4 and TRBJ2-1; 9 nucleotides match TRBD2. After removal of 5 bases from V and 0 bases from J, the junction contained 9 bases not matched to a gene. The CDR3 runs 17 residues. Looked up from germline, CDR1 is SGHNT and CDR2 is YYREEE (reference sequence). The CDR3 sequence: CASRDGLASSSYNEQFF. The CDR3 DNA reads as TGTGCCAGCAGGGACGGACTAGCGTCCAGCTCCTACAATGAGCAGTTCTTC.

The gene calls are TRBV18 and TRBJ1-1, with 8 positions matching TRBD1. The CDR3 is 14 amino acids. The trim removed 3 bases at V and 3 bases at J, leaving 3 bases unmatched. Germline CDR1 and CDR2: KGHSH and LQKENI. CDR3: CASSPDRDYTEAFF. The CDR3 DNA reads as TGTGCCAGCTCACCGGACAGGGATTACACTGAAGCTTTCTTT.

The rearrangement joins TRBV7-8 to TRBJ2-1; D is unclear. The V end was cut by 2 bases, the J end by 1 base, with 12 bases between. The CDR3 extends over 16 amino acids. Looked up from germline, CDR1 is SGHVS and CDR2 is FQNEAQ. In DNA form, the CDR3 reads TGTGCCAGCAGCTTAAGTAGGAGCGAATCCTACAATGAGCAGTTCTTC. Its translation: CASSLSRSESYNEQFF.

This clone was seen a few times. The chain carries TRBV19 and TRBJ2-3; weak D call: TRBD2 (6 bases). Trimming removed 6 bases from V and 2 bases from J, with 12 bases in between. The CDR3 is 14 amino acids. Germline V lookup: CDR1 LNHDA, CDR2 SQIVND (reference sequence). The CDR3 spells CASRSRGATDTQYF. The CDR3 nucleotides read TGTGCCAGTAGGAGCCGCGGGGCCACAGATACGCAGTATTTT.

V and J are TRBV7-9 and TRBJ2-5; 11 bases map to TRBD2. Trimming cost V 5 bases and J 4 bases; bases outside gene matches: 9. Per the germline V gene, CDR1 is SEHNR and CDR2 is FQNEAQ (reference sequence). The CDR3 extends over 16 amino acids. The CDR3 protein is CASSRGLAGGRETQYF. For the CDR3, the DNA is TGTGCCAGCAGCCGGGGGCTAGCGGGGGGACGAGAGACCCAGTACTTC.

In nucleotides, the CDR3 is TGCGCCAGCAGCTTGGGCCAGGGGGCGATGGATGGCTACACCTTC. This encodes CASSLGQGAMDGYTF. This chain uses TRBV5-1 with TRBJ1-2, with TRBD1 matching 8 bases. The germline V gene encodes CDR1 SGHRS and CDR2 YFSETQ. The CDR3 sequence is 15 residues long. V lost 0 bases and J lost 6; bases outside the gene matches: 7. Full variable domain (remainder filled in from reference TRBV5-1 and TRBJ1-2): KAGVTQTPRYLIKTRGQQVTLSCSPISGHRSVSWYQQTPGQGLQFLFEYFSETQRNKGNFPGRFSGRQFSNSRSEMNVSTLELGDSALYLCASSLGQGAMDGYTFGSGTRLTVV.